This T cell receptor (beta chain) was captured by sequencing in a study of early T cells in non-severe SARS-CoV-2 infection. This clonotype has a count of ten or more. MiXCR, run by TCRdb on the 5' RACE reads, gives a single entry per CDR3 protein. The table records roughly 70,000 distinct CDR3 sequences, roughly an eighth of them present only once. Trimming took off 3 bases at V and 8 bases at J, with 17 bases between the two ends. This CDR3 has 15 amino acids. Germline-derived CDR1 and CDR2 are KGHSH and LQKENI. V usage is TRBV18 and J usage is TRBJ2-1; D may be TRBD1 (7 bases). This clonotype was sampled from an adult who was a healthcare worker with PCR-confirmed SARS-CoV-2 infection or an uninfected control (not recorded which). Source material: whole blood. The CDR3 coding sequence is TGTGCCAGCTCACCGGCCAGGGGGGTGTCGGATGAGCAGTTCTTC. This gives the protein CASSPARGVSDEQFF.